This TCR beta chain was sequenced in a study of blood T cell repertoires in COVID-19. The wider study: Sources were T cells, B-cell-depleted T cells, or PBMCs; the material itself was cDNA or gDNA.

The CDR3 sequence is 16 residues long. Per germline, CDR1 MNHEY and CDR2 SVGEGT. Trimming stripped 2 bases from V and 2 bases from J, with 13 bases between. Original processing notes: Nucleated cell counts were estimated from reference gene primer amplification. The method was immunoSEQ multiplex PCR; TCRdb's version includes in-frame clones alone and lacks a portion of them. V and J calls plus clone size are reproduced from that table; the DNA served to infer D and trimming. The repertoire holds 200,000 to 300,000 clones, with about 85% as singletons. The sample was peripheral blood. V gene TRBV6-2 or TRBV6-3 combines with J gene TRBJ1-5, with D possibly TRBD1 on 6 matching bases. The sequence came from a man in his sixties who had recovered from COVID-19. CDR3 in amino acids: CASSYGDIYRNQPQHF. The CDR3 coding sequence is TGTGCCAGCAGTTACGGGGACATTTATCGCAATCAGCCCCAGCATTTT.